This is a list of T cell receptor beta chains from one sample in a study of T cells in Graves' hyperthyroidism and ophthalmopathy. MiXCR, applied by TCRdb to the multiplex PCR reads, yields one record per CDR3 protein. The repertoire holds 550,000 to 700,000 distinct CDR3 sequences, with roughly 46% as singletons. Specimen: peripheral blood or thyroid tissue (not recorded which). These receptors all come from an adult woman with Graves' disease, either hyperthyroidism or ophthalmopathy (not recorded which). CDR3s leave out the opening cysteine and the closing phenylalanine or tryptophan.

v_gene	len	j_gene	CDR3aa
TRBV4-1	17	TRBJ2-6	ASSLAGVLSMSGANVLT
TRBV7-9	13	TRBJ2-7	ASSSSDSEFYEQY
TRBV15	13	TRBJ1-1	ATSRKTGVGTEAF
TRBV19	11	TRBJ2-7	ASTSPGFYEQY
TRBV7-6	11	TRBJ2-7	ASSFTWDYEQY
TRBV2	11	TRBJ1-1	ASSDRDRAEAF
TRBV7-2	11	TRBJ1-6	ASSLVGNSPLH
TRBV6-6	12	TRBJ2-2	ASTVWENTGELF
TRBV19	11	TRBJ1-1	ASKELGNTEAF
TRBV7-9	13	TRBJ2-7	ASSTTSGSMHEQY
TRBV6-6	14	TRBJ2-7	ASRRRSGRAFYEQY
TRBV14	12	TRBJ1-1	ASSQFDRATEAF
TRBV2	11	TRBJ2-5	AGRQRAQETQY
TRBV20-1	9	TRBJ2-7	SATRLYEQY
TRBV7-9	12	TRBJ2-5	ASSSYRDRKTQY
TRBV6-1	14	TRBJ2-5	AAQRSLGSGQGTQY
TRBV28	11	TRBJ1-1	ASAHPLNTEAF
TRBV30	12	TRBJ1-1	AWKSIPFLPEAF
TRBV10-3	11	TRBJ2-5	AIGGRGQETQY
TRBV20-1	12	TRBJ2-5	SARVRGGQETQY
TRBV27	14	TRBJ2-7	ASSLFRAEAGYEQY
TRBV6-1	13	TRBJ2-3	ASSRTDRDKDTQY
TRBV7-9	12	TRBJ2-7	ASSPTGTRGPQY
TRBV5-1	13	TRBJ2-5	ASSLGIAPQETQY
TRBV29-1	11	TRBJ1-5	SVGARANQPQH
TRBV4-1	16	TRBJ2-6	ASSQPADVISGANVLT
TRBV2	11	TRBJ2-5	VSSRTRKETQY
TRBV28	16	TRBJ2-5	ASSLLPGLAGGQETQY
TRBV7-9	12	TRBJ1-2	ASSLGTGQDGYT
TRBV11-2	14	TRBJ1-6	ASSLMTATNNSPLH
TRBV20-1	15	TRBJ1-4	SANVPRALRGDEKLF
TRBV7-6	11	TRBJ2-6	AMRDTGANVLT
TRBV7-9	11	TRBJ1-5	ASSPGFAQPQH
TRBV7-6	11	TRBJ1-6	ASSLERGSPLH
TRBV29-1	7	TRBJ1-1	SVEREAF
TRBV5-1	13	TRBJ1-1	ASTKRGREVSEAF
TRBV29-1	11	TRBJ1-2	SASGQTNYGYT
TRBV20-1	11	TRBJ2-5	RGTKGDQETQY
TRBV5-1	11	TRBJ1-3	ASIAPGENTIY
TRBV10-3	10	TRBJ1-5	AISEGDQPQH
TRBV5-1	13	TRBJ2-2	ASTLGQGDTGELF